This T cell receptor beta chain was recorded in a study of low-dose radiotherapy and immunotherapy resistance in tumors. Study summary: TRAV- and TRBV-specific primers were used for first-strand cDNA, which covered alpha and beta chains.

Documented time point: before trial treatment. The V and J ends lost 5 bases and 5 bases, in that order; junction bases with no gene match: 3. The CDR3 is 16 amino acids. Per the germline V gene, CDR1 is KGHDR and CDR2 is SFDVKD. Over about 19 PCR cycles, TCRs were amplified from a constant-region primer and V-primer adapter. TCRdb itself ran the reads through MiXCR, one entry per CDR3 protein. Of about 46,000 distinct CDR3 sequences listed, 12% are singletons. The chain combines TRBV24-1 with TRBJ2-1; 15 bases agree with TRBD2. Sequencing was performed on PBMCs, taken before treatment. This receptor was obtained from a female donor with ovarian cancer. This CDR3 is CATSGTSGGAHNEQFF. CDR3 DNA sequence: TGTGCCACCAGTGGGACTAGCGGGGGGGCCCACAATGAGCAGTTCTTC.